Listed below are T cell receptor beta chains from one sample, sequenced in a study of CD8 T cells in Susac syndrome. MiXCR was run by TCRdb on the immunoSEQ multiplex PCR reads, yielding one entry per CDR3 protein. The sample carries 150,000 to 200,000 distinct CDR3 sequences, 94% recorded once. Sequenced sample: CD4+ T cells from PBMCs. The receptors derive from a human donor with multiple sclerosis. CDR3s leave out the opening cysteine and the closing phenylalanine or tryptophan. Size tells how often a clone was seen (once, few, many) or the class of an expanded clone, and some rows leave it out.

abundance: -; j_gene: TRBJ2-3; v_gene: TRBV12-3/TRBV12-4; CDR3aa: ASSLWGRAPDTQY
abundance: -; j_gene: TRBJ2-5; v_gene: TRBV6-1; CDR3aa: ASSEGRAETQY
abundance: few; j_gene: TRBJ2-7; v_gene: TRBV29-1; CDR3aa: SVVIQTGLYEQY
abundance: -; j_gene: TRBJ1-2; v_gene: TRBV3-1; CDR3aa: ASSQVGAVGYT
abundance: -; j_gene: TRBJ2-4; v_gene: TRBV5-4; CDR3aa: ASSPWGIAKNIQY
abundance: -; j_gene: TRBJ2-3; v_gene: TRBV3-1; CDR3aa: ASSQRQPDTQY
abundance: once; j_gene: TRBJ2-7; v_gene: TRBV7-9; CDR3aa: ASSLGQSSYEQY
abundance: -; j_gene: TRBJ2-5; v_gene: TRBV27; CDR3aa: ASSLPVKGETQY
abundance: -; j_gene: TRBJ1-1; v_gene: TRBV6-4; CDR3aa: ASREVGGNTEAF
abundance: -; j_gene: TRBJ1-5; v_gene: TRBV9; CDR3aa: ASSPRTGPESGQPQH
abundance: -; j_gene: TRBJ2-6; v_gene: TRBV5-1; CDR3aa: ASSAGMGGANVLT
abundance: once; j_gene: TRBJ2-2; v_gene: TRBV20-1; CDR3aa: SVAGGLLTGELF
abundance: -; j_gene: TRBJ1-2; v_gene: TRBV29-1; CDR3aa: SVVGAGFYT
abundance: -; j_gene: TRBJ2-5; v_gene: TRBV18; CDR3aa: ASSPNRQIEETQY
abundance: -; j_gene: TRBJ2-1; v_gene: TRBV19; CDR3aa: ASSIGGLAVYEQF
abundance: -; j_gene: TRBJ1-5; v_gene: TRBV19; CDR3aa: ASTPDSNQPQH
abundance: -; j_gene: TRBJ1-3; v_gene: TRBV12-3/TRBV12-4; CDR3aa: ASSSRLFSGNTIY
abundance: -; j_gene: TRBJ1-5; v_gene: TRBV12-3/TRBV12-4; CDR3aa: ASSSDRGSQPQH
abundance: -; j_gene: TRBJ1-2; v_gene: TRBV12-3/TRBV12-4; CDR3aa: ASSPDRVDPNYGYT
abundance: -; j_gene: TRBJ2-7; v_gene: TRBV28; CDR3aa: ASSLDRIPYEQY
abundance: -; j_gene: TRBJ2-7; v_gene: TRBV30; CDR3aa: AWSPGSQQY
abundance: -; j_gene: TRBJ1-1; v_gene: TRBV5-1; CDR3aa: ASSYIAGNTEAF
abundance: -; j_gene: TRBJ1-2; v_gene: TRBV3-1; CDR3aa: ASSQEGSNYGYT
abundance: once; j_gene: TRBJ1-1; v_gene: TRBV3-1; CDR3aa: ASSQSAALNTEAF
abundance: -; j_gene: TRBJ2-7; v_gene: TRBV7-3; CDR3aa: ASSKAAGGPYEQY
abundance: -; j_gene: TRBJ2-3; v_gene: TRBV7-2; CDR3aa: ASSVRAGSLDTQY
abundance: -; j_gene: TRBJ2-3; v_gene: TRBV13; CDR3aa: ASSNRGIIPSTDTQY
abundance: -; j_gene: TRBJ1-2; v_gene: TRBV7-2; CDR3aa: ASSLKVDRYYGYT
abundance: -; j_gene: TRBJ1-2; v_gene: TRBV5-4; CDR3aa: ASSLVGAQAGYT
abundance: -; j_gene: TRBJ1-3; v_gene: TRBV6-5; CDR3aa: ASSYRMGQQNTIY
abundance: once; j_gene: TRBJ1-3; v_gene: TRBV30; CDR3aa: AWSPGGVGNTIY
abundance: -; j_gene: TRBJ1-1; v_gene: TRBV20-1; CDR3aa: SVDSEPEAF
abundance: once; j_gene: TRBJ1-3; v_gene: TRBV12-3/TRBV12-4; CDR3aa: ASSLRGNTIY
abundance: once; j_gene: TRBJ2-3; v_gene: TRBV28; CDR3aa: ASSRGRRVSQY
abundance: -; j_gene: TRBJ1-5; v_gene: TRBV6-1; CDR3aa: ASSEQGPNQPQH
abundance: -; j_gene: TRBJ1-5; v_gene: TRBV12-3/TRBV12-4; CDR3aa: ASSSQGVYSNQPQH
abundance: -; j_gene: TRBJ1-3; v_gene: TRBV27; CDR3aa: ASSLGWTGGENTIY
abundance: -; j_gene: TRBJ2-7; v_gene: TRBV6-2/TRBV6-3; CDR3aa: ATRGEGKSFYEQY
abundance: -; j_gene: TRBJ2-5; v_gene: TRBV10-3; CDR3aa: AIRDRQETQY
abundance: once; j_gene: TRBJ2-1; v_gene: TRBV2; CDR3aa: ASSEDSPEQF
abundance: -; j_gene: TRBJ1-3; v_gene: TRBV5-1; CDR3aa: ASSTPGSGNTIY
abundance: -; j_gene: TRBJ2-2; v_gene: TRBV5-4; CDR3aa: ASSLDIRDRGRGGELF
abundance: -; j_gene: TRBJ1-2; v_gene: TRBV9; CDR3aa: ASSADRAKANYGYT
abundance: -; j_gene: TRBJ2-5; v_gene: TRBV4-1; CDR3aa: ASSLYRDQETQY
abundance: -; j_gene: TRBJ2-1; v_gene: TRBV5-1; CDR3aa: ASSLGTNNEQF
abundance: -; j_gene: TRBJ2-2; v_gene: TRBV28; CDR3aa: ASSPHSGRALDGELF
abundance: -; j_gene: TRBJ2-7; v_gene: TRBV7-2; CDR3aa: ASSRRRVAGDSYEQY
abundance: -; j_gene: TRBJ2-7; v_gene: TRBV9; CDR3aa: ASSVSGTSVWYEQY
abundance: -; j_gene: TRBJ1-4; v_gene: TRBV7-2; CDR3aa: ASSSRAANEKLF